This TCR beta chain was sequenced for a study of identifying expanded T cells in peripheral blood. The CDR3 has 14 residues. From germline, CDR1 is MNHNS and CDR2 SASEGT. The V and J ends lost 5 bases and 5 bases, in that order; junction bases with no gene match: 3. Repertoires were generated with immunoSEQ multiplex PCR, while TCRdb's copy carries only in-frame clones and drops some. This sample has tens of thousands of clones, with over 75% found just once. This TCR derives from a person between 18 and 69 years old in good health. The rearrangement uses TRBV6-1 and TRBJ2-7; 13 bases match TRBD2. Material: blood. The CDR3 bases are TGTGCCAGCAGTCCGGGACTAGCGGGACACGAGCAGTACTTC. Translating gives CASSPGLAGHEQYF.